These T cell receptor beta chains were read from a single sample in a study of T cell changes during pregnancy in multiple sclerosis. Libraries were prepared by immunoSEQ multiplex PCR; TCRdb keeps only in-frame clonotypes and omits some of them. This table holds 69,000 or so clones, about 91% found once. Sequences were derived from CD4+ T cells from peripheral blood mononuclear cells, sampled in the third trimester of pregnancy. The receptors derive from a female donor in good health, enrolled as a control in a pregnancy study. Both conserved end residues are part of each CDR3. A D gene is named only where the DNA matches it firmly. Clone size appears in some rows only: once, few, many, or a class for an expanded clone.

D,J,V,size,DNA,CDR3
TRBD1,TRBJ2-1,TRBV19,few,TGTGCCAGTAGCGGGACAGGGTTGAATGAGCAGTTCTTC,CASSGTGLNEQFF
NA,TRBJ2-5,TRBV30,NA,TGTGCCTGGAAACCAGGGTCCGAAGAGACCCAGTACTTC,CAWKPGSEETQYF
TRBD1,TRBJ2-7,TRBV5-1,NA,TGCGCCAGCAGCTTACCGGGACAGGGTGTCTACGAGCAGTACTTC,CASSLPGQGVYEQYF
TRBD1,TRBJ2-6,TRBV5-1,NA,TGCGCCAGCAGCTGGACAGGTGTAGGGTCTGGGGCCAACGTCCTGACTTTC,CASSWTGVGSGANVLTF
NA,TRBJ2-3,TRBV7-2,NA,TGTGCCAGCAGCTTAGTAGGCGGGGAAGCAGATACGCAGTATTTT,CASSLVGGEADTQYF
NA,TRBJ2-7,TRBV19,NA,TGTGCCAGTACCCCGCACTCCATGGACAAGTCCTACGAGCAGTACTTC,CASTPHSMDKSYEQYF
TRBD2,TRBJ2-3,TRBV4-2,NA,TGTGCCAGCAGCCAAGGTAGCGGGGGGCCGTCCACAGATACGCAGTATTTT,CASSQGSGGPSTDTQYF
TRBD1,TRBJ2-2,TRBV19,NA,TGTGCCAGTAGTAAGGACAGGGGGCTTGACGGGGAGCTGTTTTTT,CASSKDRGLDGELFF
TRBD2,TRBJ2-2,TRBV5-5,NA,TGTGCCAGCAGCCTTTGGGGCGGGGGGCCGAACACCGGGGAGCTGTTTTTT,CASSLWGGGPNTGELFF
NA,TRBJ1-2,TRBV14,NA,TGTGCCAGCAGCCACGGGAGGAGGGGAAGGTTCGTTGGCTACACCTTC,CASSHGRRGRFVGYTF
TRBD2,TRBJ2-3,TRBV5-1,NA,TGCGCCAGCAGCTTGACTAGCGGGGGCCCCCCAAATACGCAGTATTTT,CASSLTSGGPPNTQYF
NA,TRBJ2-2,TRBV19,NA,TGTGCCAGTAGTGGAATCGGAGACGGGGAGCTGTTTTTT,CASSGIGDGELFF
TRBD2,TRBJ2-1,TRBV5-4,NA,TGTGCCAGCAGCTTTTTGCTAGCGGGGGATCAGTTCTTC,CASSFLLAGDQFF
NA,TRBJ2-5,TRBV7-6,NA,TGTGCCAGCAGCTTAGGTAACGCCTATCAAGAGACCCAGTACTTC,CASSLGNAYQETQYF
TRBD1,TRBJ1-3,TRBV4-3,NA,TGCGCCAGCAGCCAAGACAGGGGGACTAGAAGAAACACCATATATTTT,CASSQDRGTRRNTIYF
NA,TRBJ1-1,TRBV27,NA,TGTGCCAGCAGTTTATACCCCTATGCAGGGGTTACGACTGAAGCTTTCTTT,CASSLYPYAGVTTEAFF